A single sample is the source of the 22 T cell receptor beta chains below, sequenced in a study of tumor-infiltrating lymphocytes in primary liver carcinoma. Bulk tissue was left unsorted, and RNA and DNA were co-extracted from 20-30 mg of it. cDNA specific to TCR beta was made from approximately 0.55 ug of total RNA, with a constant-region primer employed for priming. Library construction for TCR beta comprised three nested multiplex PCR rounds performed with slightly modified ARM-PCR. Use of TRBV1-TRBV30 forward primers with a C-beta reverse primer characterized the first two PCR rounds, which lasted 10 cycles each. TCRdb redid the calling of the multiplex PCR reads with MiXCR, one entry per CDR3 protein. This table has about 74,000 distinct CDR3 sequences, roughly three quarters appearing once. The sequenced material came from liver tumor tissue from sampling region 4. Subset defined: tumor region T4, right-lateral pole. These receptors originate from a man aged 35 to 55 with primary liver carcinoma and hepatitis B virus infection.

The sample holds many counts of this clonotype. V usage is TRBV29-1 and J usage is TRBJ1-2, with TRBD1 as a possible D gene (5 bases). CDR3 length: 15 residues. With 7 bases removed from V and 0 bases from J, the gap between germline ends came to 18 bases. Germline values: CDR1 SQVTM, CDR2 ANQGSEA. The CDR3 loop reads CSARYGTATNYGYTF. As DNA, the CDR3 is TGCAGCGCAAGATACGGGACGGCAACTAACTATGGCTACACCTTC.

Of note for this clonotype: An end of the junction differs from the germline gene, which may be a read error. The chain uses TRBV5-1 and TRBJ2-3; tentative D call: TRBD1 (6 bases). The CDR3 loop spans 14 amino acids. Per the germline V gene, CDR1 is SGHRS and CDR2 is YFSETQ. The CDR3 coding sequence is TGCGCCTGCAGCTTGGATTTACAGGGAAATACGCAGTATTTT. This translates into CACSLDLQGNTQYF.

The chain has TRBV6-5 and TRBJ2-7, with D tentatively TRBD2 (6 bases). This CDR3 contains 15 residues. CDR1 is MNHEY, CDR2 SVGAGI, per germline. The CDR3 DNA follows: TGTCTCAGCAGTTACGCGCGGGACTCCCACTACGAGCAGTACTTC. Residues: CLSSYARDSHYEQYF.

This clonotype has just a few counts. The junction differs from germline at one of its ends, possibly a read error. The chain employs TRBV11-2 and TRBJ2-3, with 8 bases matching TRBD2. The CDR3 runs 15 residues. The germline V gene encodes CDR1 SGHAT and CDR2 FQNNGV. The CDR3 region is CASSVSGRETDTRYF. CDR3 in DNA: TGTGCCAGCAGCGTTTCCGGGAGGGAGACAGATACGCGGTATTTT. Complete variable domain (other parts from reference TRBV11-2 and TRBJ2-3): EAGVAQSPRYKIIEKRQSVAFWCNPISGHATLYWYQQILGQGPKLLIQFQNNGVVDDSQLPKDRFSAERLKGVDSTLKIQPAKLEDSAVYLCASSVSGRETDTRYFGPGTRLTVL.

The rearrangement joins TRBV7-8 to TRBJ2-7; possibly TRBD1 for D (6 bases). The CDR3 length is 13 residues. CDR1 is SGHVS, CDR2 FQNEAQ, per germline. Trimming removed 10 bases from V and 2 bases from J, with 15 bases in between. CDR3 sequence reads: CAISGDKTYEQYF. The DNA of the CDR3 is TGTGCCATCAGTGGGGACAAGACCTACGAGCAGTACTTC. Variable domain in full (rest from reference TRBV7-8 and TRBJ2-7): GAGVSQSPRYKVAKRGQDVALRCDPISGHVSLFWYQQALGQGPEFLTYFQNEAQLDKSGLPSDRFFAERPEGSVSTLKIQRTQQEDSAVYLCAISGDKTYEQYFGPGTRLTVT.

Details on this clonotype: Sequence at one end of the junction differs from germline and may be a read error. The J gene is TRBJ1-4, the V gene TRBV19; unclear D gene. CDR1 is LNHDA, CDR2 SQIVND, per germline (reference sequence). This CDR3 comprises 13 residues. CDR3 loop: CASSLPLAEKLFF. The CDR3 nucleotides read TGTGCCAGTAGTCTGCCGTTGGCGGAAAAACTATTTTTT.

Remarks on this clonotype: A read error may explain this, as a much larger clone is one base away. Without the conserved terminal phenylalanine or tryptophan, this CDR3 likely stems from a read error. The chain joins TRBV5-1 to TRBJ2-7; 8 positions agree with TRBD1. Germline loops: CDR1 SGHRS, CDR2 YFSETQ. J was trimmed by 0 bases and V by 6 bases; bases with no gene match: 2. The CDR3 totals 13 residues. CDR3 in amino acids: CASTTGASYEQYL. The DNA of the CDR3 is TGCGCCAGCACGACAGGGGCCTCCTACGAGCAGTACCTC.

This clonotype was counted at least ten times. The rearrangement uses TRBV25-1 and TRBJ2-7; 10 bases match TRBD2. V lost 0 bases and J lost 4; bases outside the gene matches: 3. CDR1 and CDR2 (germline): MGHDK, SYGVNS. This CDR3 spans 15 amino acids. The CDR3 region has the DNA TGTGCCAGCAGTGAATATGGTAGCGGGAGGTACGAGCAGTACTTC. Encoded protein: CASSEYGSGRYEQYF.

In regard to this clonotype: The junction and the germline gene differ at one end; a read error may be behind it. The V and J genes are TRBV6-5 and TRBJ2-2; either TRBD1 or TRBD2 may fit D (5 bases each). The CDR3 loop spans 14 amino acids. Per germline, CDR1 MNHEY and CDR2 SVGAGI. CDR3 coding DNA: TGTGCCAGCAGTTACTCGTGGGGAACCAGGGAGCTGTTTTTC. Its translation is CASSYSWGTRELFF.

This clonotype turned up a few times. This sequence may be a read error, since a much larger clone differs from it by one base. V and J are TRBV6-2 or TRBV6-3 and TRBJ2-1, with TRBD2 matching over 10 bases. Germline V CDR1 and CDR2: MNHEY, SVGEGT. The CDR3 contains 15 residues. J was trimmed by 5 bases and V by 4 bases; bases with no gene match: 5. CDR3: CASSSAGGPDNEQFF. The CDR3 DNA is TGTGCCAGCAGTTCAGCGGGAGGGCCCGACAATGAGCAGTTCTTC.

This clonotype appeared a single time. The conserved phenylalanine or tryptophan normally closing the CDR3 is absent here, so this likely arose from a read error. This chain connects TRBV11-2 to TRBJ2-2; no reliable D call. Between the trimmed V and J ends, which lost 5 bases and 0 bases, there was a span of 16 bases. CDR1 and CDR2 (germline): SGHAT, FQNNGV. CDR3 length: 17 amino acids. The CDR3 is CASSLNVEQANTGELFP. In DNA form, the CDR3 reads TGTGCCAGCAGCCTCAATGTGGAACAAGCGAACACCGGGGAGCTGTTTCCT.

This clonotype was recorded many times. J is TRBJ1-4 and V is TRBV28; 8 bases are shared with TRBD1. The CDR3 sequence is 14 residues long. After removal of 6 bases from V and 6 bases from J, the junction contained 6 bases not matched to a gene. CDR1 is MDHEN, CDR2 SYDVKM, per germline. In DNA form, the CDR3 reads TGTGCCAGCAGCAAACAGGGGGGTGATGAAAAACTGTTTTTT. Encoded protein: CASSKQGGDEKLFF.

Remarks on this clonotype: This could be a read error, since a much larger clone is one nucleotide away. The chain employs TRBV7-9 and TRBJ2-6; D assignment may be TRBD1 or TRBD2 (5 bases each). The V gene lost 8 bases and the J gene lost 4 bases, with 18 bases spanning the gap. This CDR3 spans 16 amino acids. Germline CDR1 is SEHNR and CDR2 is FQNEAQ (reference sequence). DNA for the CDR3: TGTGCCAGCGCTCCGAGTGGGGGTACGGGGGCCAACGTCCTGACTTTC. This codes for CASAPSGGTGANVLTF.

On this clonotype: A junction boundary mismatches the germline segment, possibly from a read error. J is TRBJ2-7 and V is TRBV6-5, with D possibly TRBD2 on 6 matching bases. The CDR3 contains 14 residues. Germline V gene lookup returns CDR1 MNHEY and CDR2 SVGAGI. The CDR3 loop reads CASSYRECRYEQYF. CDR3 nucleotides: TGTGCCAGCAGTTACCGGGAGTGCCGGTACGAACAGTACTTC.

This clonotype was recorded at least ten times. The chain is built from TRBV29-1 and TRBJ2-1, with unresolved D. V was pared by 3 bases and J by 7 bases, with 4 bases between. The CDR3 is made up of 10 amino acids. Germline CDR1 SQVTM, CDR2 ANQGSEA. CDR3 sequence reads: CSVDQNEQFF. CDR3 coding DNA: TGCAGCGTTGATCAGAATGAGCAGTTCTTC.

The rearrangement joins TRBV10-1 to TRBJ2-5; D ambiguous. The CDR3 extends over 13 amino acids. The ends were cut back, 7 bases at V and 4 bases at J, with 13 bases in the middle. Germline values: CDR1 WNHNN, CDR2 SYGVQD (reference sequence). The CDR3 loop is CASIHQGRETQYF. The CDR3 DNA reads as TGCGCCAGCATTCACCAAGGACGAGAGACCCAGTACTTC.

The chain carries TRBV2 and TRBJ2-5; tentatively, D is TRBD1 (6 bases). With 7 bases removed from V and 4 bases from J, the gap between germline ends came to 19 bases. CDR1 and CDR2 from the germline V gene are SNHLY and FYNNEI. The CDR3 totals 15 residues. The CDR3 spells CASNLDQGRGETQYF. The DNA for the CDR3 is TGTGCCAGCAATCTAGACCAGGGCAGGGGAGAGACCCAGTACTTC.

To note about this clonotype: It may be a read error: a sequence one base away is much more abundant. The genes are TRBV28 and TRBJ1-2; 10 nucleotides align to TRBD1. The CDR3 loop spans 13 amino acids. Germline values: CDR1 MDHEN, CDR2 SYDVKM. CDR3 nucleotide sequence: TGTGGCAGCAGACCGGGACAGGGGCAGGGCTACACCTTC. Amino acid sequence: CGSRPGQGQGYTF.

This clonotype was seen at least ten times. V usage is TRBV25-1 and J usage is TRBJ1-6; D might be TRBD1 (5 bases). The CDR3 covers 13 residues. The V end was cut by 5 bases, the J end by 10 bases, with 12 bases between. Germline V lookup: CDR1 MGHDK, CDR2 SYGVNS. CDR3 sequence (DNA): TGTGCCAGCAGTCCCTCGGGGGACTCACCCCTCCACTTT. It is translated as CASSPSGDSPLHF.

This clonotype occurred many times. The rearrangement joins TRBV28 to TRBJ2-1; tentatively, D is TRBD2 (6 bases). Germline-derived CDR1 and CDR2 are MDHEN and SYDVKM. The V and J ends lost 5 bases and 3 bases respectively, with 14 bases between them. The length of the CDR3 is 15 residues. In DNA form, the CDR3 reads TGTGCCAGCAGTATAGCGGTGTTCCTCTACAATGAGCAGTTCTTC. Translating gives CASSIAVFLYNEQFF. The full variable domain, rest sourced from reference TRBV28 and TRBJ2-1, is DVKVTQSSRYLVKRTGEKVFLECVQDMDHENMFWYRQDPGLGLRLIYFSYDVKMKEKGDIPEGYSVSREKKERFSLILESASTNQTSMYLCASSIAVFLYNEQFFGPGTRLTVL.

Concerning this clonotype itself: A read error may be the cause here, since a much bigger clone is one base away. The chain uses TRBV7-9 and TRBJ2-7, with 7 bases lining up with TRBD1. V shed 5 bases, J shed 6 bases, and the junction held 19 bases outside the gene matches. The CDR3 extends over 17 amino acids. CDR1 is SEHNR, CDR2 FQNEAQ, per germline (reference sequence). This CDR3 is CASSTRTGEAPGPEQYF. DNA of the CDR3: TGTGCCAGCAGCACCCGGACAGGAGAGGCGCCTGGCCCCGAGCAGTACTTC.

In its sample, this clonotype was seen many times. The chain links TRBV6-5 to TRBJ2-7; 8 bases agree with TRBD2. The CDR3 has 14 amino acids. The V gene's germline CDR1 is MNHEY and CDR2 SVGAGI. The ends lost 4 bases at V and 3 bases at J; junction bases unmatched: 5. The CDR3 region is CASSSERGLYEQYF. In nucleotides, the CDR3 is TGTGCCAGCAGTTCAGAGCGGGGGCTCTACGAGCAGTACTTC.